The rows below give T cell receptor beta chains drawn from one sample of a study of regulatory T cells in long-lasting Graves disease. TCRdb fed the multiplex PCR reads into MiXCR, producing one record per CDR3 protein. The sample carries 350,000 to 450,000 distinct CDR3 sequences, approximately 16% recorded once. The same sample was also used in a study of T cells in Graves' hyperthyroidism and ophthalmopathy.

Sequenced material: peripheral blood mononuclear cells (PBMCs), taken at new diagnosis, from a patient treated with antithyroid drugs. These receptors were taken from a middle-aged woman with Graves disease. The CDR3 runs from the conserved cysteine through the conserved F or W. Each record gives: J gene, V gene, CDR3 protein.

J gene: TRBJ2-3
V gene: TRBV28
CDR3 protein: CASSITPQDTQYF

J gene: TRBJ2-7
V gene: TRBV27
CDR3 protein: CASSSRRLAGGEQYF

J gene: TRBJ2-7
V gene: TRBV20-1
CDR3 protein: CSAYAGGPYEQYF

J gene: TRBJ1-1
V gene: TRBV6-5
CDR3 protein: CASSYSPGVGTEAFF

J gene: TRBJ2-1
V gene: TRBV6-2/TRBV6-3
CDR3 protein: CASSYSNAYMGPTGNEQFF

J gene: TRBJ1-2
V gene: TRBV2
CDR3 protein: CASTPYYGYTF

J gene: TRBJ2-7
V gene: TRBV20-1
CDR3 protein: CSARGLAYEQYF

J gene: TRBJ1-2
V gene: TRBV11-2
CDR3 protein: CASSLASNYGYTF

J gene: TRBJ2-3
V gene: TRBV15
CDR3 protein: CATSRDLDSYEITDTQYF

J gene: TRBJ2-7
V gene: TRBV5-1
CDR3 protein: CASSPGTPRSYEQYF

J gene: TRBJ2-2
V gene: TRBV7-2
CDR3 protein: CASTLGGGDTGELFF

J gene: TRBJ2-3
V gene: TRBV7-2
CDR3 protein: CASSRSGTDTQYF

J gene: TRBJ2-1
V gene: TRBV2
CDR3 protein: CASSEEYNEQFF

J gene: TRBJ2-1
V gene: TRBV27
CDR3 protein: CAIRPGLAGGPDNEQFF

J gene: TRBJ2-2
V gene: TRBV7-9
CDR3 protein: CASNPGGFTSGTNTGELFF

J gene: TRBJ2-1
V gene: TRBV6-2/TRBV6-3
CDR3 protein: CASRPGQEYNEQFF

J gene: TRBJ2-2
V gene: TRBV15
CDR3 protein: CATSRGGLRGRGTGELFF

J gene: TRBJ2-1
V gene: TRBV15
CDR3 protein: CATSRDWNGQFF

J gene: TRBJ2-3
V gene: TRBV20-1
CDR3 protein: CSAQGGRGADTQYF

J gene: TRBJ1-4
V gene: TRBV4-3
CDR3 protein: CASSQERTGGIEKLFF

J gene: TRBJ2-5
V gene: TRBV10-2
CDR3 protein: CASSDPFLTNQETQYF

J gene: TRBJ1-6
V gene: TRBV6-2/TRBV6-3
CDR3 protein: CASSDHRELDSPLHF

J gene: TRBJ2-5
V gene: TRBV6-1
CDR3 protein: CASSVMGQETQYF

J gene: TRBJ2-4
V gene: TRBV16
CDR3 protein: CASLQGIGAKNIQYF

J gene: TRBJ2-3
V gene: TRBV19
CDR3 protein: CASSTPGGQQGLDTQYF

J gene: TRBJ2-7
V gene: TRBV15
CDR3 protein: CATSRDLWDTKRLREQYF

J gene: TRBJ1-6
V gene: TRBV25-1
CDR3 protein: CASSGVYGDSPLHF

J gene: TRBJ2-2
V gene: TRBV11-2
CDR3 protein: CASSLEVNGELFF

J gene: TRBJ2-1
V gene: TRBV24-1
CDR3 protein: CATGGTSGPIVSYNEQFF

J gene: TRBJ1-1
V gene: TRBV7-9
CDR3 protein: CASSFRVAGNTEAFF

J gene: TRBJ1-1
V gene: TRBV6-5
CDR3 protein: CASSYDQVNTEAFF

J gene: TRBJ2-6
V gene: TRBV5-1
CDR3 protein: CASSSNLLTSAGANVLTF